Listed below are T cell receptor beta chains from one sample, sequenced in a study of response to subunit inactivated influenza vaccine. One entry per CDR3 protein, called by TCRdb with MiXCR from the RT-PCR reads. The repertoire has a few hundred thousand distinct CDR3 sequences, approximately 21% of them found once; the top ten carry about 9.3%. This specimen consisted of PBMCs from blood, obtained about 20 months after vaccination. The origin of the receptors is a man aged 50 to 69 who received an inactivated influenza vaccine. CDR3s include the opening cysteine and the closing phenylalanine or tryptophan. A D gene is named only where the DNA matches it firmly. A clone size is listed for some rows: how often the clone was seen (once, few, many), or a class if it is expanded.

j_gene	d_gene	abundance	v_gene	CDR3aa	CDR3nt
TRBJ1-1	NA	few	TRBV5-1	CASGERLDKIDTEAFF	TGCGCCAGCGGCGAAAGACTCGACAAGATTGACACTGAAGCTTTCTTT
TRBJ1-4	TRBD1	NA	TRBV5-1	CASKMGTATNEKLFF	TGCGCCAGCAAGATGGGGACAGCAACTAATGAAAAACTGTTTTTT
TRBJ1-2	TRBD1	NA	TRBV3-1	CASSQGGGIGGNYGYTF	TGTGCCAGCAGCCAAGGAGGGGGCATAGGAGGTAACTATGGCTACACCTTC
TRBJ1-1	NA	many	TRBV18	CASSSQEAGMVNTEAFF	TGTGCCAGCTCCTCCCAGGAGGCAGGGATGGTGAACACTGAAGCTTTCTTT
TRBJ1-2	TRBD1	few	TRBV27	CASSLIGTENYGYTF	TGTGCCAGCAGTCTAATTGGGACAGAAAACTATGGCTACACCTTC
TRBJ2-7	NA	NA	TRBV12-2	CASRPRSSEDCEQYF	TGTGCAAGTCGCCCCCGAAGTAGCGAGGACTGCGAGCAGTACTTC
TRBJ2-3	NA	NA	TRBV12-3/TRBV12-4	CASTGAGDTQYF	TGTGCCAGCACGGGGGCAGGAGATACGCAGTATTTT
TRBJ1-1	NA	NA	TRBV12-3/TRBV12-4	CASSWAVMNTEAFF	TGTGCCAGCAGCTGGGCAGTGATGAACACTGAAGCTTTCTTT
TRBJ1-4	NA	NA	TRBV11-2	CASSLEAGYEKLFF	TGTGCCAGCAGCCTTGAGGCGGGGTACGAAAAACTGTTTTTT
TRBJ1-2	NA	NA	TRBV5-4	CASSLVTAGHYGYTF	TGTGCCAGCAGCTTGGTGACAGCAGGGCACTATGGCTACACCTTC
TRBJ2-1	NA	few	TRBV6-2/TRBV6-3	CASRDPLSRAYGNEQFF	TGTGCCAGCAGAGATCCTCTTTCCCGGGCGTATGGGAATGAGCAGTTCTTC
TRBJ2-2	NA	many	TRBV30	CAWSTEDGYTGELFF	TGTGCCTGGAGTACCGAGGACGGATACACCGGGGAGCTGTTTTTT
TRBJ1-1	NA	few	TRBV30	CAWDRNMNTEAFF	TGTGCCTGGGACAGGAATATGAACACTGAAGCTTTCTTT
TRBJ1-3	TRBD1	few	TRBV5-1	CASSLDPGGSGNTIYF	TGCGCCAGCAGCTTGGATCCAGGGGGCTCTGGAAACACCATATATTTT
TRBJ2-1	TRBD2	NA	TRBV29-1	CSARTSGRNEQFF	TGCAGCGCTAGGACTAGCGGGAGGAATGAGCAGTTCTTC
TRBJ1-1	NA	NA	TRBV14	CASSIRRIEGWNTEAFF	TGTGCCAGCAGCATCCGACGGATAGAGGGCTGGAACACTGAAGCTTTCTTT
TRBJ1-6	NA	once	TRBV18	CASSPWTASYNSPLHF	TGTGCCAGCTCACCGTGGACAGCCTCTTATAATTCACCCCTCCACTTT
TRBJ1-5	TRBD1	NA	TRBV4-1	CASSQDNGADRVVNQPQHF	TGCGCCAGCAGCCAAGATAATGGCGCGGACAGGGTCGTCAATCAGCCCCAGCATTTT
TRBJ1-5	NA	few	TRBV4-1	CASSQENGLPQHF	TGCGCCAGCAGCCAAGAGAACGGCTTGCCCCAGCATTTT
TRBJ1-2	NA	few	TRBV5-1	CASSSTNNYGYTF	TGCGCCAGCAGCTCGACGAACAACTATGGCTACACCTTC
TRBJ2-3	TRBD2	few	TRBV20-1	CSARVGGENTQYF	TGCAGTGCTAGAGTTGGGGGGGAGAATACGCAGTATTTT
TRBJ2-1	TRBD2	few	TRBV6-2/TRBV6-3	CASTRASGRRIYNEQFF	TGTGCCAGCACGCGGGCTAGCGGGAGGCGGATTTACAATGAGCAGTTCTTC
TRBJ1-5	NA	few	TRBV4-3	CASSQDAQGRQPQHF	TGCGCCAGCAGCCAAGATGCCCAGGGCAGGCAGCCCCAGCATTTT
TRBJ2-1	NA	NA	TRBV29-1	CSVEEVIYNEQFF	TGCAGCGTTGAAGAGGTCATATACAATGAGCAGTTCTTC
TRBJ1-1	NA	few	TRBV2	CASRADSGGGTEAFF	TGTGCCAGCAGGGCGGACAGCGGTGGGGGCACTGAAGCTTTCTTT
TRBJ1-2	NA	few	TRBV29-1	CRADSGYGYTF	TGCAGGGCGGACAGCGGGTATGGCTACACCTTC
TRBJ1-1	NA	NA	TRBV20-1	CSARVWKGVEGEAFF	TGCAGTGCTAGAGTATGGAAGGGCGTGGAAGGTGAAGCTTTCTTT
TRBJ2-5	TRBD2	NA	TRBV6-2/TRBV6-3	CASSYSSGDQETQYF	TGTGCCAGCAGTTATTCTAGCGGGGACCAAGAGACCCAGTACTTC
TRBJ1-2	TRBD1	NA	TRBV15	CATSNPTGAGYTF	TGTGCCACCAGCAACCCGACAGGGGCCGGCTACACCTTC
TRBJ2-3	TRBD2	NA	TRBV4-2	CASSQAGLAGALDTQYF	TGTGCCAGCAGCCAAGCGGGACTAGCGGGGGCCTTAGATACGCAGTATTTT
TRBJ2-1	TRBD2	once	TRBV20-1	CSAKPSGGKNNEQFF	TGCAGTGCCAAACCAAGCGGGGGTAAAAACAATGAGCAGTTCTTC
TRBJ1-3	NA	many	TRBV6-6	CASSEVGNTIYF	TGTGCCAGCAGCGAGGTTGGAAACACCATATATTTT
TRBJ2-5	NA	few	TRBV18	CASSPPALKETQYF	TGTGCCAGCTCACCACCTGCCCTGAAAGAGACCCAGTACTTC
TRBJ1-2	NA	NA	TRBV20-1	CSARPDSYTF	TGCAGTGCTAGACCTGACAGCTACACCTTC
TRBJ1-4	TRBD1	NA	TRBV9	CASSPSGWTGEKLFF	TGTGCCAGCAGCCCCTCAGGGTGGACAGGGGAAAAACTGTTTTTT
TRBJ2-3	TRBD1	NA	TRBV24-1	CATSDLRGQGSTDTQYF	TGTGCCACCAGTGATTTGCGGGGACAGGGAAGCACAGATACGCAGTATTTT
TRBJ1-1	NA	few	TRBV18	CASSLTTGGSNTEAFF	TGTGCCAGCTCACTAACCACAGGAGGGTCGAACACTGAAGCTTTCTTT
TRBJ1-1	TRBD1	many	TRBV20-1	CSAGQGAHTEAFF	TGCAGTGCTGGACAGGGGGCCCACACTGAAGCTTTCTTT
TRBJ2-3	NA	NA	TRBV12-3/TRBV12-4	CASSLDPLGLTDTQYF	TGTGCCAGCAGTTTAGACCCCCTGGGGCTCACAGATACGCAGTATTTT
TRBJ1-1	NA	many	TRBV29-1	CSVWAYTEAFF	TGCAGCGTTTGGGCGTACACTGAAGCTTTCTTT
TRBJ2-2	TRBD2	many	TRBV4-2	CASSPTSGGTGELFF	TGTGCCAGCAGCCCTACTAGCGGGGGCACCGGGGAGCTGTTTTTT
TRBJ2-3	NA	NA	TRBV29-1	CSHWTVGNTQYF	TGCAGCCACTGGACCGTAGGGAATACGCAGTATTTT
TRBJ2-5	NA	NA	TRBV28	CASSLSKGVGETQYF	TGTGCCAGCAGTTTATCAAAAGGGGTTGGAGAGACCCAGTACTTC
TRBJ2-7	NA	NA	TRBV6-1	CASSEELWGWF	TGTGCCAGCAGTGAAGAGTTGTGGGGCTGGTTC
TRBJ2-1	TRBD2	NA	TRBV12-3/TRBV12-4	CASSRSGGAANEQFF	TGTGCCAGCAGTCGTAGCGGGGGGGCCGCCAATGAGCAGTTCTTC
TRBJ2-5	NA	few	TRBV11-2	CASSFTVEETQYF	TGTGCCAGCAGCTTCACGGTGGAGGAGACCCAGTACTTC
TRBJ1-2	TRBD1	NA	TRBV20-1	CSARPPTGQGFRYTF	TGCAGTGCTCGACCTCCAACGGGACAGGGATTCCGCTACACCTTC
TRBJ1-5	TRBD1	few	TRBV4-3	CASSQVQGETSAQHF	TGCGCCAGCAGCCAAGTACAGGGGGAGACGTCGGCCCAGCATTTT
TRBJ2-3	NA	NA	TRBV5-1	CASSPSGPDTDTQYF	TGCGCCAGCAGCCCTTCAGGACCGGACACAGATACGCAGTATTTT
TRBJ1-1	TRBD1	many	TRBV4-2	CASSQDRVNTEAFF	TGTGCCAGCAGCCAGGACAGGGTGAACACTGAAGCTTTCTTT
TRBJ2-3	NA	few	TRBV23-1	CASSQPFGRGGSMAQYF	TGCGCCAGCAGTCAACCTTTCGGACGAGGCGGGTCCATGGCACAGTATTTT
TRBJ1-6	NA	NA	TRBV7-2	CASSLVFGSASPLHF	TGTGCCAGCAGCTTAGTTTTTGGGTCGGCTTCACCCCTCCACTTT
TRBJ1-2	NA	few	TRBV6-1	CASSEATAVPGGYTF	TGTGCCAGCAGTGAAGCGACAGCCGTACCCGGTGGCTACACCTTC